This T cell receptor (beta chain) comes out of a study of cytomegalovirus exposure and HLA in healthy donors. Notes on this clone: Its antigen is as yet unknown.

General observations from the study: A later analysis showed TCR association rates differing by HLA locus, peaking at DRB1 and lowest at HLA-C.

Between the trimmed V and J ends, which lost 7 bases and 4 bases, there was a span of 19 bases. The germline V gene encodes CDR1 SQVTM and CDR2 ANQGSEA. This CDR3 region has 14 residues. The PCR made use of 60 Vbeta and 13 Jbeta primers. The table came from immunoSEQ multiplex PCR; TCRdb's copy has only in-frame clones and leaves some out. The table records under 200,000 clones, about 77% of them present only once. This receptor was taken from a woman under 40 in good health and CMV-seropositive. The V and J genes are TRBV29-1 and TRBJ1-1; D might be TRBD1 (5 bases). Sequencing used PBMCs. The CDR3 nucleotides read TGCAGCGCGTGGGGCTTAGGGGTAAGCACTGAAGCTTTCTTT. Translation: CSAWGLGVSTEAFF. Full variable domain (missing parts from reference TRBV29-1 and TRBJ1-1): SAVISQKPSRDICQRGTSLTIQCQVDSQVTMMFWYRQQPGQSLTLIATANQGSEATYESGFVIDKFPISRPNLTFSTLTVSNMSPEDSSIYLCSAWGLGVSTEAFFGQGTRLTVV.